The 9 T cell receptor beta chains reported below all come from one sample, sequenced in a study of spatial heterogeneity in lung cancer. Time point of the sample: blood at routine non-recurrence follow-up after resection. MiXCR, applied by TCRdb to the 5' RACE reads, yields one record per CDR3 protein. The sample shows 110,000 or so distinct CDR3 sequences, 10% to 12% of them seen only once. This material consisted of PBMCs, taken at follow-up. Receptors originate from a female donor with early-stage non-small cell lung cancer.

The V gene is TRBV20-1, the J gene TRBJ1-2; possibly TRBD1 for D (5 bases). Trimming left V 3 bases short and J 1 base short, with 12 bases between. The CDR3 extends over 14 amino acids. Germline assignment: CDR1 DFQATT and CDR2 SNEGSKA (reference sequence). The CDR3 protein is CSASLIGGNYGYTF. The DNA of the CDR3 is TGCAGTGCTAGCTTGATTGGGGGTAACTATGGCTACACCTTC.

This clonotype was observed at least ten times. V and J are TRBV12-3 or TRBV12-4 and TRBJ2-7; 9 bases are shared with TRBD1. There are 14 residues in the CDR3. J lost 5 bases, V lost 6 bases, and 8 bases had no gene match. CDR3 bases: TGTGCCAGCAGCACCGGACAGGGGCTGGACGAGCAGTACGTC. Residues: CASSTGQGLDEQYV.

V gene TRBV14 combines with J gene TRBJ2-2; 8 bases fit TRBD2. Germline V CDR1 and CDR2: SGHDN, FVKESK. This CDR3 is built from 16 residues. The junction had 8 bases not matched to a gene; V was cut back by 3 bases and J by 5 bases. Here the CDR3 DNA reads TGTGCCAGCAGCCACAAAGCGGGAGTAAGGACCGGGGAGCTGTTTTTT. Amino acids: CASSHKAGVRTGELFF.

This clonotype turned up a few times. The chain couples TRBV28 to TRBJ1-1, with D unresolved. Trimming shortened V by 1 base and J by 8 bases, and 8 bases separated the two germline ends. Germline values: CDR1 MDHEN, CDR2 SYDVKM. The CDR3 runs to 12 residues. CDR3 nucleotides: TGTGCCAGCAGTTTATCTTCGCAGGAAGCTTTCTTT. It encodes CASSLSSQEAFF. The full variable domain, its missing parts supplied by reference TRBV28 and TRBJ1-1, is DVKVTQSSRYLVKRTGEKVFLECVQDMDHENMFWYRQDPGLGLRLIYFSYDVKMKEKGDIPEGYSVSREKKERFSLILESASTNQTSMYLCASSLSSQEAFFGQGTRLTVV.

This clonotype has just a few counts. Germline is not matched at one junction end, which may reflect a read error. CDR3 amino acids: CASSLPSLAGGLYKEQFF. The CDR3 bases are TGTGCCAGCAGTCTCCCCTCACTAGCGGGAGGCCTCTACAAGGAGCAGTTCTTC. The chain couples TRBV27 to TRBJ2-1, with TRBD2 matching 12 bases. Germline V CDR1 and CDR2: MNHEY, SMNVEV (reference sequence). The CDR3 runs 18 residues.

This clonotype was detected a few times. The V call is TRBV14, the J call TRBJ2-1; D uncertain. Trimming took 0 bases from V and 2 from J, leaving 8 bases between them. Germline CDR1 reads SGHDN; CDR2 reads FVKESK. The CDR3 is 15 amino acids. The CDR3 here is CASSQDTQTYNEQFF. As DNA, the CDR3 is TGTGCCAGCAGCCAAGACACGCAAACCTACAATGAGCAGTTCTTC.

This clonotype was seen more than once but under ten times. The rearrangement links TRBV7-9 to TRBJ2-2; TRBD1 agrees at 7 bases. This CDR3 has 15 amino acids. Germline CDR1 SEHNR, CDR2 FQNEAQ (reference sequence). With 4 bases clipped from V and 4 bases from J, the junction kept 6 bases outside the gene matches. The CDR3 coding sequence is TGTGCCAGCAGCTGGGTCAGGGGGAGCACCGGGGAGCTGTTTTTT. As protein: CASSWVRGSTGELFF. The whole variable domain, remainder taken from reference TRBV7-9 and TRBJ2-2, is DTGVSQNPRHKITKRGQNVTFRCDPISEHNRLYWYRQTLGQGPEFLTYFQNEAQLEKSRLLSDRFSAERPKGSFSTLEIQRTEQGDSAMYLCASSWVRGSTGELFFGEGSRLTVL.

This clonotype was observed many times. V usage is TRBV12-3 or TRBV12-4 and J usage is TRBJ1-1; D is unclear. CDR3 size: 14 residues. The ends were cut back, 5 bases at V and 1 base at J, with 11 bases in the middle. As DNA, the CDR3 is TGTGCCAGCAGTCCCCGGGCCGGGAACACTGAAGCTTTCTTT. It yields the protein CASSPRAGNTEAFF.

This clonotype was seen a handful of times. The CDR3 region is CASSEPGTARYEQYF. The CDR3 nucleotides read TGTGCCAGCAGTGAACCCGGGACAGCAAGATACGAGCAGTACTTC. This rearrangement joins TRBV25-1 to TRBJ2-7; 7 bases match TRBD1. The germline V gene encodes CDR1 MGHDK and CDR2 SYGVNS. Germline trimming cut 2 bases from V and 4 bases from J; bases unmatched to any gene: 8. The CDR3 runs to 15 residues.